The rows below give T cell receptor beta chains drawn from one sample of a study of CD8 T cells in Susac syndrome. From the immunoSEQ multiplex PCR reads, TCRdb called clonotypes with MiXCR, one entry per CDR3 protein. The sample holds under 80,000 distinct CDR3 sequences; about 92% are singletons and the top ten take around 0.57%. Sequenced: CD4+ T cells from PBMCs. These receptor sequences come from a human donor with Susac syndrome. CDR3s include the opening cysteine and the closing phenylalanine or tryptophan. A D gene is named only where the DNA matches it firmly. Rows give clone size only sometimes, using once, few, many, or a class for an expanded clone.

>NA|TRBV6-2/TRBV6-3|TRBJ2-1|TRBD2
TGTGCCAGCAGTTATACCGGGACTACGGAAGAGCAGTTCTTC
CASSYTGTTEEQFF
>NA|TRBV12-3/TRBV12-4|TRBJ1-6|TRBD1
TGTGCCAGCAGCCCCGGACAGGGAAATAATTCACCCCTCCACTTT
CASSPGQGNNSPLHF
>NA|TRBV3-1|TRBJ2-3|NA
TGTGCCAGCAGCCCCCGGGAGAGCACAGATACGCAGTATTTT
CASSPRESTDTQYF
>few|TRBV6-5|TRBJ2-1|TRBD1
TGTGCCAGCAGGGGACAGGGCGCCTACAATGAGCAGTTCTTC
CASRGQGAYNEQFF
>NA|TRBV5-4|TRBJ2-7|NA
TGTGCCAGCAGCTTGATGGGGGAAGGAACCTACGAGCAGTACTTC
CASSLMGEGTYEQYF
>NA|TRBV5-6|TRBJ1-2|TRBD1
TGTGCCAGCAGCCCAGGACAGGGGGCTGGTGGCTACACCTTC
CASSPGQGAGGYTF
>NA|TRBV6-1|TRBJ2-1|NA
TGTGCCAGCAGGGAACCGAGCTCCTACAATGAGCAGTTCTTC
CASREPSSYNEQFF
>NA|TRBV7-2|TRBJ2-5|NA
TGTGCCAGCAGCTTAACCCGGGACTCCCAAGAGACCCAGTACTTC
CASSLTRDSQETQYF
>NA|TRBV5-4|TRBJ2-5|TRBD2
TGTGCCAGCAGCTTGGTTCAGCGGGAGCAAGAGACCCAGTACTTC
CASSLVQREQETQYF
>NA|TRBV6-2/TRBV6-3|TRBJ2-3|NA
TGTGCCAGCAGACGTCCCGGGACAGAGGGAGGGACGCAGTATTTT
CASRRPGTEGGTQYF